This record concerns one T cell receptor (beta chain) sequence. TCRdb reworked the 5' RACE reads into one entry per CDR3 protein, no DNA. Recorded for this sample: 500,000 to 600,000 distinct CDR3 sequences. The germline V gene has CDR1 KGHDR and CDR2 SFDVKD. The CDR3 is made up of 16 amino acids. This sample is part of a study of T cells expressing NK-cell markers. Sequencing was carried out using blood T cells: a sorted CD56 or NKG2C T cell subset, CD4+ or CD8+ T cells, or bulk PBMC T cells (not recorded which). The V and J genes are TRBV24-1 and TRBJ2-2; the TCRdb call, TRBD1, lacks DNA for checking. The sequence derives from a young man in good health. The CDR3 is CATSDSGTTNTGELFF.